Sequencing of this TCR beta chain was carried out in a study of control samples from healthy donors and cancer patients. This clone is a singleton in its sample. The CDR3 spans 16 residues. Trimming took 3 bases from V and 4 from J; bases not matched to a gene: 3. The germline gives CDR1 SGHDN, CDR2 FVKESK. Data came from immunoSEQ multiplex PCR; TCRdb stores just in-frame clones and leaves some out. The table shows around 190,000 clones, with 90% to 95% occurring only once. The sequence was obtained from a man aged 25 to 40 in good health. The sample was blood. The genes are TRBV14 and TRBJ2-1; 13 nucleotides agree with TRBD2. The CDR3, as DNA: TGTGCCAGCAGCCACTTACTAGCGGGAGGGTACAATGAGCAGTTCTTC. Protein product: CASSHLLAGGYNEQFF.